A single sample is the source of the 3 T cell receptor beta chains below, sequenced in a study of technical replicates of blood from a few donors. This table comes from immunoSEQ multiplex PCR, and its TCRdb copy is limited to in-frame clones, with some not included. This sample yields tens of thousands of clones, of which roughly 94% are seen a single time; 0.38% belongs to the top ten. The sequencing input was T cells isolated from PBMCs. The source of these receptors is a human donor in good health.

The J gene is TRBJ1-5, the V gene TRBV19; no clear D gene. Germline V gene sequence: CDR1 LNHDA, CDR2 SQIVND (reference sequence). The CDR3 is 14 amino acids. V lost 3 bases, J lost 4 bases, and 10 bases lay in between. CDR3 DNA: TGTGCCAGTAGTATCGCAGGTGGAAATCAGCCCCAGCATTTT. Its protein is CASSIAGGNQPQHF.

The chain combines TRBV18 with TRBJ1-1; D is unclear. V lost 3 bases, J lost 0 bases, and 14 bases lay in between. Germline V gives CDR1 KGHSH, CDR2 LQKENI. The CDR3 is 16 residues long. CDR3 sequence: CASSPRRHNLNTEAFF. As DNA, the CDR3 is TGTGCCAGCTCACCTCGCCGACACAACTTGAACACTGAAGCTTTCTTT.

The gene calls are TRBV2 and TRBJ1-2, with 8 bases matching TRBD1. This CDR3 region has 16 residues. Germline-derived CDR1 and CDR2 are SNHLY and FYNNEI. V lost 5 bases to trimming and J lost 4 bases; unmatched junction nucleotides: 12. As DNA, the CDR3 is TGTGCCAGCAGTCCCACTCTGACAGGGGTAGTCTATGGCTACACCTTC. Residues: CASSPTLTGVVYGYTF.